This T cell receptor (beta chain) emerged from a study of shared clonotypes between healthy human individuals. The protocol was immunoSEQ multiplex PCR, while the TCRdb copy is restricted to in-frame clones and leaves out a portion. The sample contains around 2,100,000 clones, approximately 94% of which appear only once. On this clone itself: Its antigen remains unidentified.

Naive CD8 cells lacked CD45RO and underwent positive selection for CCR7, leaving out terminally differentiated effector memory CD45RA+ cells. Among the donors, all were Caucasian adults who lived in Nashville, Tennessee. Overall study results and limits: Sharing across four donors was highest in naive CD4 (around 5%) and lowest in memory CD8 (approximately 0.4%).

The TCR originated in a young man in good health. Sequencing was carried out using naive CD8+ T cells sorted from blood.

The CDR3 sequence is CASSEPDSPEAFF. As DNA, the CDR3 is TGCGCCAGCAGTGAGCCCGACTCCCCTGAAGCTTTCTTT. The gene calls are TRBV10-1 and TRBJ1-1; no definite D call. In germline, CDR1 is WNHNN, CDR2 SYGVQD (reference sequence). Trimming took off 2 bases at V and 6 bases at J, with 10 bases between the two ends. The CDR3 consists of 13 residues.